The 10 T cell receptor beta chains below come from one sample, sequenced in a study of metastatic and nonmetastatic thyroid tumors. With MiXCR, TCRdb reprocessed the PCR reads. The sample gives about 26,000 clones, 20% to 30% of which show up once; less than 7.5% is in the top ten. The entire patient cohort was treatment-naive prior to thyroid surgery. The sequenced material came from blood. Receptors were obtained from a female donor with papillary thyroid cancer or a benign thyroid nodule (not recorded which). Some clones in this sample may be carry-over from other donors' samples.

In its sample, this clone was seen many times. The rearrangement joins TRBV20-1 to TRBJ2-7, with 8 bases aligning to TRBD1. V dropped 5 bases and J dropped 2; count of bases not matched to a gene: 8. Looked up from germline, CDR1 is DFQATT and CDR2 is SNEGSKA (reference sequence). This CDR3 contains 14 residues. The CDR3 coding sequence is TGCAGTGCTCAAAAGGACAGGGTCCCCTACGAGCAGTACTTC. Its translation is CSAQKDRVPYEQYF.

This clone is labeled as medium-sized. The chain couples TRBV27 to TRBJ1-2, with D perhaps TRBD1 (6 bases). CDR1 and CDR2 from the germline V gene are MNHEY and SMNVEV (reference sequence). V lost 3 bases and J lost 2, with 10 bases in between. CDR3 length equals 14 residues. The CDR3 loop is CASSFRGSNYGYTF. Written as DNA, the CDR3 is TGTGCCAGCAGTTTTAGGGGGTCCAACTATGGCTACACCTTC.

The chain carries TRBV5-6 and TRBJ2-3; D possibly corresponds to TRBD2 (6 bases). There are 17 residues in the CDR3. V dropped 3 bases and J dropped 5 bases, with 22 bases sitting between them. Germline-derived CDR1 and CDR2 are SGHDT and YYEEEE. CDR3 sequence: CASSWVSSSASRDTQYF. CDR3 coding DNA: TGTGCCAGCAGCTGGGTGAGCTCTAGCGCGAGTAGAGATACGCAGTATTTT. Using reference TRBV5-6 and TRBJ2-3 for the parts outside the CDR3, the full variable domain is DAGVTQSPTHLIKTRGQQVTLRCSPKSGHDTVSWYQQALGQGPQFIFQYYEEEERQRGNFPDRFSGHQFPNYSSELNVNALLLGDSALYLCASSWVSSSASRDTQYFGPGTRLTVL.

This clone was observed a few times. The gene calls are TRBV28 and TRBJ1-2; no clear D gene. From germline, CDR1 is MDHEN and CDR2 SYDVKM. Trimming cost V 2 bases and J 5 bases, with 12 bases left between them. This CDR3 contains 14 residues. CDR3 in amino acids: CASSLDTDSYGYTF. CDR3 DNA sequence: TGTGCCAGCAGTTTAGACACCGATTCGTATGGCTACACCTTC.

This chain links TRBV9 with TRBJ1-6; D unclear. Germline loops: CDR1 SGDLS, CDR2 YYNGEE. V was cut by 2 bases and J by 15 bases, with 18 bases left in between. The CDR3 is 14 residues long. The CDR3: CASSVYTAEAGLHF. The CDR3 nucleotides read TGTGCCAGCAGCGTGTACACCGCTGAAGCGGGCCTCCACTTT.

The sample holds many counts of this clone. The chain carries TRBV14 and TRBJ2-1; 8 bases fit TRBD1. Trimming cost V 4 bases and J 2 bases; bases outside gene matches: 4. Germline CDR1 reads SGHDN; CDR2 reads FVKESK. This CDR3 has 15 residues. The CDR3 DNA reads TGTGCCAGCAGCCGTTGGACAGGGACCTACAATGAGCAGTTCTTC. It specifies CASSRWTGTYNEQFF. Full variable domain (outside the CDR3, taken from reference TRBV14 and TRBJ2-1): EAGVTQFPSHSVIEKGQTVTLRCDPISGHDNLYWYRRVMGKEIKFLLHFVKESKQDESGMPNNRFLAERTGGTYSTLKVQPAELEDSGVYFCASSRWTGTYNEQFFGPGTRLTVL.

Regarding this clone: One end of the junction fails to match germline, which may point to a read error. This sequence joins TRBV10-3 and TRBJ2-6; D is unclear. Looked up from germline, CDR1 is ENHRY and CDR2 is SYGVKD. The CDR3 contains 14 residues. CDR3 in amino acids: CAISDISVANVLTF. Here the CDR3 DNA reads TGTGCCATCAGTGACATCTCTGTGGCCAACGTCCTGACTTTC.

This clone appeared many times. The chain combines TRBV6-1 with TRBJ2-7; 7 bases match TRBD2. Per germline, CDR1 MNHNS and CDR2 SASEGT. The CDR3 is made up of 14 amino acids. Trimming cost V 5 bases and J 2 bases; bases outside gene matches: 6. CDR3 in DNA: TGTGCCAGCAGTCGAATAAGCGGGACCTACGAGCAGTACGTC. This encodes CASSRISGTYEQYV.

The chain uses TRBV2 and TRBJ2-1, with D possibly called TRBD1 or TRBD2 (5 bases each). CDR1 is SNHLY, CDR2 FYNNEI, per germline. V dropped 4 bases and J dropped 15 bases, with 13 bases sitting between them. The CDR3 extends over 11 amino acids. Here the CDR3 DNA reads TGTGCCAGCAGTGTAGTGGGACGACGGTTCTTC. Translation gives CASSVVGRRFF.

The sample holds many counts of this clone. The chain is built from TRBV9 and TRBJ1-4, with D unresolved. The CDR3 contains 14 residues. The V end lost 4 bases, the J end lost 7 bases, and 14 bases lay between the germline ends. Germline lookup yields CDR1 SGDLS and CDR2 YYNGEE. The CDR3 here is CASSPQSAGEKLFF. The DNA for the CDR3 is TGTGCCAGCAGCCCCCAATCGGCGGGTGAAAAACTGTTTTTT.